This is a list of T cell receptor beta chains from one sample in a study of cytomegalovirus exposure and HLA in healthy donors. Using immunoSEQ multiplex PCR, the repertoire was profiled, and TCRdb retains in-frame clones only, with some absent. The table has 140,000 to 150,000 clones, roughly 78% seen once; the top ten hold around 2.9%. The sequenced sample was PBMCs. The receptors were gathered from a man aged 35 to 55 in good health and CMV-seropositive. Both conserved end residues are part of each CDR3. Each record gives: J gene, V gene, D gene, clone size, CDR3 protein, CDR3 DNA. A D gene is named only where the DNA matches it firmly. Clone size appears in some rows only: once, few, many, or a class for an expanded clone.

J: TRBJ2-7
V: TRBV19
D: TRBD1
size: NA
CDR3: CASSMGRTGDSYEQYF
DNA: TGTGCCAGTAGTATGGGGAGGACAGGGGACTCCTACGAGCAGTACTTC

J: TRBJ1-1
V: TRBV18
D: NA
size: NA
CDR3: CASPGEGGLNTEAFF
DNA: TGTGCCAGCCCCGGGGAGGGGGGACTGAACACTGAAGCTTTCTTT

J: TRBJ1-1
V: TRBV7-8
D: NA
size: NA
CDR3: CASSLHHDGGWGTEAFF
DNA: TGTGCCAGCAGCTTACATCATGACGGAGGGTGGGGCACTGAAGCTTTCTTT

J: TRBJ1-3
V: TRBV9
D: NA
size: NA
CDR3: CASSVGPDSGNTIYF
DNA: TGTGCCAGCAGCGTAGGGCCAGACTCTGGAAACACCATATATTTT

J: TRBJ2-7
V: TRBV5-1
D: NA
size: NA
CDR3: CASSLGHRDEQYF
DNA: TGCGCCAGCAGCTTGGGTCACAGGGACGAGCAGTACTTC

J: TRBJ2-7
V: TRBV18
D: TRBD2
size: NA
CDR3: CASSLREGQGYEQYF
DNA: TGTGCCAGCTCACTCAGGGAGGGGCAGGGCTACGAGCAGTACTTC

J: TRBJ1-2
V: TRBV19
D: TRBD1
size: NA
CDR3: CASSAGQGANYGYTF
DNA: TGTGCCAGTAGTGCGGGACAGGGGGCGAACTATGGCTACACCTTC

J: TRBJ1-1
V: TRBV9
D: TRBD1
size: NA
CDR3: CASSPPDRTEAFF
DNA: TGTGCCAGCAGCCCTCCGGACAGGACTGAAGCTTTCTTT

J: TRBJ2-5
V: TRBV10-1
D: TRBD2
size: NA
CDR3: CASSAGLGDQETQYF
DNA: TGCGCCAGCTCGGCGGGACTAGGGGACCAAGAGACCCAGTACTTC

J: TRBJ1-1
V: TRBV10-3
D: NA
size: once
CDR3: CAISGTRTEAFF
DNA: TGTGCCATCAGTGGCACACGAACTGAAGCTTTCTTT

J: TRBJ2-3
V: TRBV6-1
D: NA
size: NA
CDR3: CASRIGQISTDTQYF
DNA: TGTGCCAGCAGAATAGGACAGATTAGCACAGATACGCAGTATTTT

J: TRBJ1-4
V: TRBV19
D: TRBD1
size: NA
CDR3: CASSLMGTGSEKLFF
DNA: TGTGCCAGTAGTCTTATGGGGACAGGGAGTGAAAAACTGTTTTTT

J: TRBJ2-7
V: TRBV5-5
D: NA
size: few
CDR3: CASNGRTSYEQYF
DNA: TGTGCCAGCAATGGGAGGACCTCCTACGAGCAGTACTTC

J: TRBJ2-3
V: TRBV5-1
D: NA
size: NA
CDR3: CASSPGELNTQYF
DNA: TGCGCCAGCAGTCCAGGGGAGCTAAATACGCAGTATTTT

J: TRBJ1-2
V: TRBV13
D: TRBD1
size: NA
CDR3: CASSLEQGLNGYTF
DNA: TGTGCCAGCAGCTTAGAACAGGGGCTGAATGGCTACACCTTC

J: TRBJ1-5
V: TRBV27
D: NA
size: NA
CDR3: CASSTQGQPDQPQHF
DNA: TGTGCCAGCAGTACCCAGGGTCAGCCGGATCAGCCCCAGCATTTT

J: TRBJ1-5
V: TRBV19
D: TRBD1
size: NA
CDR3: CASSTGQESYGQPQHF
DNA: TGTGCCAGTAGTACAGGACAGGAGAGTTATGGACAGCCCCAGCATTTT

J: TRBJ1-1
V: TRBV7-6
D: NA
size: once
CDR3: CASSLNSVNTEAFF
DNA: TGTGCCAGCAGCTTAAATAGTGTGAACACTGAAGCTTTCTTT

J: TRBJ1-1
V: TRBV6-6
D: TRBD1
size: NA
CDR3: CASRQGFGTEAFF
DNA: TGTGCCAGCCGACAGGGGTTTGGCACTGAAGCTTTCTTT

J: TRBJ2-5
V: TRBV29-1
D: TRBD2
size: NA
CDR3: CSALAGGLGETQYF
DNA: TGCAGCGCTCTAGCGGGAGGTTTGGGGGAGACCCAGTACTTC

J: TRBJ1-2
V: TRBV7-9
D: NA
size: NA
CDR3: CSSSLVGRAYGYTF
DNA: TGTTCCAGCAGCTTAGTGGGCAGGGCCTATGGCTACACCTTC

J: TRBJ2-7
V: TRBV5-4
D: NA
size: NA
CDR3: CASSLELDRSGEQYF
DNA: TGTGCCAGCAGCCTTGAATTAGACCGTTCGGGTGAGCAGTACTTC

J: TRBJ2-5
V: TRBV5-6
D: NA
size: NA
CDR3: CASSLQETQYF
DNA: TGTGCCAGCAGCCTCCAAGAGACCCAGTACTTC

J: TRBJ2-1
V: TRBV12-5
D: TRBD1
size: NA
CDR3: CASGLEDRGYNEQFF
DNA: TGTGCTAGTGGTTTGGAGGACAGGGGATACAATGAGCAGTTCTTC

J: TRBJ2-1
V: TRBV7-3
D: NA
size: NA
CDR3: CASSLQGIGDNEQFF
DNA: TGTGCCAGCAGCTTACAGGGAATTGGAGACAATGAGCAGTTCTTC

J: TRBJ2-7
V: TRBV15
D: TRBD1
size: NA
CDR3: CATSRKDRGVSYEQYF
DNA: TGTGCCACCAGCCGGAAGGACAGGGGTGTTAGCTACGAGCAGTACTTC

J: TRBJ1-1
V: TRBV5-1
D: TRBD1
size: NA
CDR3: CASSPGQGGTEAFF
DNA: TGCGCCAGCAGCCCGGGACAGGGGGGCACTGAAGCTTTCTTT

J: TRBJ2-1
V: TRBV30
D: NA
size: NA
CDR3: CACSEDNEQFF
DNA: TGTGCCTGTAGCGAAGACAATGAGCAGTTCTTC

J: TRBJ2-7
V: TRBV27
D: TRBD1
size: NA
CDR3: CASSPGTESYEQYF
DNA: TGTGCCAGCAGTCCCGGGACAGAATCCTATGAGCAGTACTTC

J: TRBJ2-1
V: TRBV28
D: NA
size: NA
CDR3: CASSLVGSGGQFF
DNA: TGTGCCAGCAGTTTGGTAGGGTCCGGAGGGCAGTTCTTC

J: TRBJ2-1
V: TRBV30
D: TRBD2
size: once
CDR3: CAWSVLAGFNEQFF
DNA: TGTGCCTGGAGTGTATTAGCGGGCTTCAATGAGCAGTTCTTC

J: TRBJ1-2
V: TRBV6-5
D: NA
size: NA
CDR3: CASSFDRGYGYTF
DNA: TGTGCCAGCAGTTTCGACAGAGGCTATGGCTACACCTTC

J: TRBJ1-5
V: TRBV2
D: NA
size: NA
CDR3: CASSTDSQTNQPQHF
DNA: TGTGCCAGCAGTACTGACAGCCAAACCAATCAGCCCCAGCATTTT

J: TRBJ2-1
V: TRBV7-3
D: NA
size: NA
CDR3: CASSLSMQAYNEQFF
DNA: TGTGCCAGCAGCTTATCTATGCAGGCATACAATGAGCAGTTCTTC

J: TRBJ1-1
V: TRBV27
D: NA
size: few
CDR3: CASSGTLSTEAFF
DNA: TGTGCCAGCAGTGGGACATTGAGCACTGAAGCTTTCTTT

J: TRBJ1-3
V: TRBV5-8
D: TRBD1
size: NA
CDR3: CASSTRDSSGNTIYF
DNA: TGTGCCAGCAGCACCCGGGACAGCTCTGGAAACACCATATATTTT

J: TRBJ1-2
V: TRBV6-5
D: NA
size: NA
CDR3: CASSYSSGRGGYGYTF
DNA: TGTGCCAGCAGTTACTCGTCGGGGAGAGGTGGCTATGGCTACACCTTC

J: TRBJ2-7
V: TRBV2
D: NA
size: NA
CDR3: CASSDSKVTRDSYEQYF
DNA: TGTGCCAGCAGTGACTCGAAGGTCACTAGGGATTCCTACGAGCAGTACTTC

J: TRBJ2-7
V: TRBV7-2
D: TRBD1
size: NA
CDR3: CASSLVLGQDYEQYF
DNA: TGTGCCAGCAGCTTAGTGTTAGGACAGGACTACGAGCAGTACTTC

J: TRBJ1-3
V: TRBV6-5
D: TRBD1
size: few
CDR3: CASSYSKGALGNTIYF
DNA: TGTGCCAGCAGTTACTCGAAGGGGGCGCTGGGAAACACCATATATTTT

J: TRBJ2-1
V: TRBV9
D: NA
size: NA
CDR3: CASSGLGDNEQFF
DNA: TGTGCCAGCAGCGGCTTAGGGGACAATGAGCAGTTCTTC

J: TRBJ2-3
V: TRBV28
D: NA
size: NA
CDR3: CASSLPADTQYF
DNA: TGTGCCAGCAGCCTCCCTGCAGATACGCAGTATTTT

J: TRBJ1-5
V: TRBV18
D: NA
size: NA
CDR3: CASSPGGGNSNQPQHF
DNA: TGTGCCAGCTCACCAGGGGGGGGCAATAGCAATCAGCCCCAGCATTTT

J: TRBJ1-1
V: TRBV9
D: TRBD1
size: NA
CDR3: CASSDPRGEDTEAFF
DNA: TGTGCCAGCAGCGACCCCAGGGGGGAGGACACTGAAGCTTTCTTT

J: TRBJ2-2
V: TRBV9
D: TRBD1
size: NA
CDR3: CASSTYRTGGTRGTGELFF
DNA: TGTGCCAGCAGCACCTACCGGACAGGGGGCACCCGAGGAACCGGGGAGCTGTTTTTT

J: TRBJ2-7
V: TRBV5-1
D: NA
size: NA
CDR3: CASRTQEDEQYF
DNA: TGCGCCAGCAGGACTCAAGAGGACGAGCAGTACTTC

J: TRBJ1-6
V: TRBV15
D: TRBD1
size: NA
CDR3: CATSRAPGGNSPLHF
DNA: TGTGCCACCAGCAGAGCACCAGGGGGCAATTCACCCCTCCACTTT

J: TRBJ2-5
V: TRBV5-1
D: NA
size: NA
CDR3: CASSSGTPQETQYF
DNA: TGCGCCAGCAGCTCCGGGACACCACAAGAGACCCAGTACTTC

J: TRBJ2-1
V: TRBV29-1
D: TRBD2
size: NA
CDR3: CSVEGRGAVEQFF
DNA: TGCAGCGTTGAAGGGCGGGGGGCAGTTGAGCAGTTCTTC

J: TRBJ2-1
V: TRBV5-1
D: TRBD1
size: NA
CDR3: CASSSGTGAYNEQFF
DNA: TGCGCCAGCAGCTCCGGGACAGGGGCCTACAATGAGCAGTTCTTC

J: TRBJ2-1
V: TRBV6-5
D: TRBD2
size: once
CDR3: CASTSSGRAREQFF
DNA: TGTGCCAGCACCTCTAGCGGGAGGGCCCGGGAGCAGTTCTTC

J: TRBJ1-2
V: TRBV19
D: TRBD1
size: NA
CDR3: CASSIRAQGAVYGYTF
DNA: TGTGCCAGTAGCATCAGAGCGCAGGGGGCCGTCTATGGCTACACCTTC

J: TRBJ1-2
V: TRBV25-1
D: TRBD1
size: many
CDR3: CASSEYPDRGRGYTF
DNA: TGTGCCAGCAGTGAATACCCCGACAGGGGGCGAGGCTACACCTTC